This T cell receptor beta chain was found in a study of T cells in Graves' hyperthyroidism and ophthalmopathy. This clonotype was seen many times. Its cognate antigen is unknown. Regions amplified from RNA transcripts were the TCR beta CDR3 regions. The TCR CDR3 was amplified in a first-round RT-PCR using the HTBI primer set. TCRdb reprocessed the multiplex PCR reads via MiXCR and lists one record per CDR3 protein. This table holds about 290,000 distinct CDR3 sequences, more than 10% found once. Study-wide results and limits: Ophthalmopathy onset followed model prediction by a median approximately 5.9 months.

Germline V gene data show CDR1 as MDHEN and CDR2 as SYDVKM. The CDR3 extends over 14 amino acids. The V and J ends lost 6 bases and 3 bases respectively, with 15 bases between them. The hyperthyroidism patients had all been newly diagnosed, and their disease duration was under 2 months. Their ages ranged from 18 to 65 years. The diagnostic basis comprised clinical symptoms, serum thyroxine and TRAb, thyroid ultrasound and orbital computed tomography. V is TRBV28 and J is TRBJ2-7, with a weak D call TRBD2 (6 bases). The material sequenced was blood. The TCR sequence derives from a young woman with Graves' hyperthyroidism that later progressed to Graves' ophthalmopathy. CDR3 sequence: CASRDRGMNYEQYF. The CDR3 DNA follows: TGTGCCAGCAGGGACCGCGGGATGAACTACGAGCAGTACTTC.